Shown below are 9 T cell receptor beta chains from a single sample sequenced in a study of shared clonotypes between healthy human individuals. The assay was immunoSEQ multiplex PCR, and TCRdb's table has in-frame clones only and misses some. This repertoire shows 100,000 to 130,000 clones, roughly two thirds found once; its top ten account for roughly a quarter. Input material: memory CD8+ T cells sorted from blood. Described subset: CD45RO+ cells pooled with CCR7-negative TemRA cells. Receptor source: a woman between 25 and 40 years old in good health.

This clone was recorded once. The chain carries TRBV28 and TRBJ2-7; no reliable D call. Trimming shortened V by 7 bases and J by 0 bases, and 13 bases separated the two germline ends. Germline assignment: CDR1 MDHEN and CDR2 SYDVKM. The CDR3 runs to 14 residues. The CDR3 is CASTLGYNSYEQYF. In nucleotides, the CDR3 is TGTGCCAGCACCTTGGGGTACAACTCCTACGAGCAGTACTTC.

The chain uses TRBV6-4 and TRBJ2-3; TRBD1 might be the D (7 bases). Germline lookup yields CDR1 MRHNA and CDR2 SNTAGT. This CDR3 is built from 14 residues. V lost 10 bases and J 3 bases, leaving 17 bases between the germline ends. CDR3 residues: CAKNQGGLTDTQYF. The DNA for the CDR3 is TGTGCCAAGAACCAGGGGGGTTTGACAGATACGCAGTATTTT.

In its sample, this clone was seen a few times. V usage is TRBV11-2 and J usage is TRBJ2-7; D may match TRBD1 or TRBD2 (5 bases each). The V end lost 5 bases, the J end lost 1 base, and 12 bases lay between the germline ends. The CDR3 loop spans 14 amino acids. Germline values: CDR1 SGHAT, CDR2 FQNNGV. Here the CDR3 reads CASSRGGGSYEQYF. The CDR3, as DNA: TGTGCCAGCAGCCGAGGTGGGGGATCCTACGAGCAGTACTTC.

This clone was counted between two and nine times. The chain links TRBV6-4 to TRBJ2-3; 7 bases map to TRBD1. After removal of 0 bases from V and 4 bases from J, the junction contained 1 base not matched to a gene. CDR3 size: 14 residues. The germline CDR1 and CDR2 sequences are MRHNA and SNTAGT. In DNA form, the CDR3 reads TGTGCCAGCAGTGACTCCCAGGGGGCAGATACGCAGTATTTT. It encodes CASSDSQGADTQYF.

This clone has at least ten counts. The chain is built from TRBV7-9 and TRBJ2-2; 7 nucleotides agree with TRBD1. The germline CDR1 and CDR2 sequences are SEHNR and FQNEAQ (reference sequence). V was clipped by 4 bases and J by 3 bases; unmatched bases: 5. The length of the CDR3 is 15 residues. CDR3 nucleotides: TGTGCCAGCAGCTGGCGGACAGGTGACACCGGGGAGCTGTTTTTT. This encodes CASSWRTGDTGELFF.

V gene TRBV19 combines with J gene TRBJ2-3; 7 nucleotides align to TRBD2. The CDR3 has 17 amino acids. The germline CDR1 and CDR2 sequences are LNHDA and SQIVND (reference sequence). The J segment lost 6 bases and the V segment lost 3 bases, leaving 15 bases of the junction unmatched. The CDR3 region has the DNA TGTGCCAGTAGTATTCCCGGGCGGGAGCAACTAAGGGATACGCAGTATTTT. Its translation: CASSIPGREQLRDTQYF.

J is TRBJ1-1 and V is TRBV9, with 9 nucleotides matching TRBD1. V was pared by 0 bases and J by 4 bases, with 4 bases of the junction left unmatched. Germline CDR1 is SGDLS and CDR2 is YYNGEE. The CDR3 spans 15 residues. CDR3 in DNA: TGTGCCAGCAGCGTAGGGGGACAGGGCGGCACTGAAGCTTTCTTT. Translating it yields CASSVGGQGGTEAFF.

This chain connects TRBV9 to TRBJ2-7; 7 positions match TRBD2. This CDR3 has 15 residues. Germline V lookup: CDR1 SGDLS, CDR2 YYNGEE. V dropped 2 bases and J dropped 4; count of bases not matched to a gene: 9. The CDR3 DNA reads TGTGCCAGCAGCGTTCGACTAGCTGCGGTGTACGAGCAGTACTTC. It codes for CASSVRLAAVYEQYF.

The chain combines TRBV5-1 with TRBJ2-7, with 9 bases fitting TRBD2. This CDR3 contains 14 residues. Germline V CDR1 and CDR2: SGHRS, YFSETQ. After removal of 4 bases from V and 7 bases from J, the junction contained 9 bases not matched to a gene. CDR3 sequence reads: CASSPLLAGSEQYF. DNA for the CDR3: TGCGCCAGCAGCCCCTTGCTAGCGGGGTCTGAGCAGTACTTC.